What follows are 13 T cell receptor beta chains derived from one specimen sequenced in a study of blood T cell repertoires in COVID-19 (dated by TCRdb to about 2020). Preparation of the library involved the immunoSEQ multiplex PCR assay. As stored in TCRdb, this immuneACCESS dataset retains in-frame rearrangements with V and J assigned. A fraction of the clones does not appear; measured against another copy, unresolved V genes explain less than half of the discrepancy, and the remainder lacks a known reason. The sample profile shows about 430,000 clones; roughly 90% of them were found once. The ten largest account for around 0.97% of the sample. The sequenced sample consisted of PBMCs or T cells enriched from blood (not recorded which). Receptors were obtained from a woman aged 25 to 45 with acute COVID-19.

The chain recombines TRBV2 with TRBJ2-2, with TRBD1 matching 8 bases. Germline assignment: CDR1 SNHLY and CDR2 FYNNEI. With 7 bases clipped from V and 3 bases from J, the junction kept 10 bases outside the gene matches. This CDR3 region has 16 residues. The CDR3 loop is CASTPRGQVYTGELFF. CDR3 sequence (DNA): TGTGCCAGCACACCGAGGGGACAGGTTTACACCGGGGAGCTGTTTTTT. The entire variable domain, with the rest obtained from reference TRBV2 and TRBJ2-2, is as follows: EPEVTQTPSHQVTQMGQEVILRCVPISNHLYFYWYRQILGQKVEFLVSFYNNEISEKSEIFDDQFSVERPDGSNFTLKIRSTKLEDSAMYFCASTPRGQVYTGELFFGEGSRLTVL.

This sequence joins TRBV7-3 and TRBJ1-1; TRBD1 is a possible D gene (6 bases). Trimming stripped 2 bases from V and 0 bases from J, with 10 bases between. Germline CDR1 reads SGHTA; CDR2 reads FQGTGA. The CDR3 extends over 15 amino acids. This CDR3 is CASSLLGQMNTEAFF. CDR3 nucleotides: TGTGCCAGCAGCTTACTTGGACAGATGAACACTGAAGCTTTCTTT. Using reference TRBV7-3 and TRBJ1-1 for the parts outside the CDR3, the full variable domain is GAGVSQTPSNKVTEKGKYVELRCDPISGHTALYWYRQSLGQGPEFLIYFQGTGAADDSGLPNDRFFAVRPEGSVSTLKIQRTERGDSAVYLCASSLLGQMNTEAFFGQGTRLTVV.

This chain uses TRBV24-1 with TRBJ2-3; TRBD2 matches 15 bases. Looked up from germline, CDR1 is KGHDR and CDR2 is SFDVKD. The length of the CDR3 is 24 residues. V gave up 0 bases and J gave up 1 base; unmatched junction bases: 19. This chain's CDR3 is CATSDLWDREKGTSGGFGTDTQYF. CDR3 DNA: TGTGCCACCAGTGATTTGTGGGACAGGGAAAAAGGGACTAGCGGGGGGTTCGGCACAGATACGCAGTATTTT.

The chain is built from TRBV24-1 and TRBJ2-1; tentatively, D is TRBD1 (6 bases). V dropped 7 bases and J dropped 6 bases, with 9 bases sitting between them. Germline V gene sequence: CDR1 KGHDR, CDR2 SFDVKD. The CDR3 sequence is 12 residues long. CDR3 amino acids: CATRTGLNEQFF. The CDR3 DNA reads as TGTGCCACCAGAACAGGGCTCAATGAGCAGTTCTTC.

The chain is built from TRBV5-1 and TRBJ1-1; 7 bases map to TRBD1. The CDR3 is 14 amino acids. CDR1 and CDR2 from the germline V gene are SGHRS and YFSETQ. Losses at the gene ends were 3 bases for V and 0 bases for J; bases not matched to a gene: 2. Here the CDR3 reads CASSWTGVNTEAFF. For the CDR3, the DNA is TGCGCCAGCAGCTGGACAGGCGTGAACACTGAAGCTTTCTTT.

The chain couples TRBV15 to TRBJ1-6, with D hard to call. The CDR3 loop spans 16 amino acids. The germline V gene has CDR1 LNHNV and CDR2 YYDKDF (reference sequence). The germline V and J ends were trimmed by 0 bases and 0 bases, with 6 bases remaining between them. CDR3 region: CATSRDSSSYNSPLHF. Here the CDR3 DNA reads TGTGCCACCAGCAGAGATAGTAGCTCCTATAATTCACCCCTCCACTTT.

This chain joins TRBV7-2 and TRBJ1-3; D unresolved. Germline CDR1 reads SGHTA; CDR2 reads FQGNSA. There are 16 residues in the CDR3. With 5 bases removed from V and 2 bases from J, the gap between germline ends came to 16 bases. This chain's CDR3 is CASSGEGGIPGNTIYF. DNA of the CDR3: TGTGCCAGCAGCGGGGAGGGAGGGATCCCTGGAAACACCATATATTTT.

In its sample, this clone was seen once. The chain employs TRBV9 and TRBJ1-1; weak D call: TRBD1 (5 bases). From germline, CDR1 is SGDLS and CDR2 YYNGEE. V lost 0 bases, J lost 5 bases, and 14 bases lay in between. There are 15 residues in the CDR3. The CDR3 loop is CASSVGSGLGTEAFF. In DNA, the CDR3 is TGTGCCAGCAGCGTAGGGTCAGGGCTGGGGACTGAAGCTTTCTTT.

This chain uses TRBV28 with TRBJ1-2; no firm D call. The CDR3 runs 16 residues. V shed 8 bases and J shed 0 bases, with 19 bases lying between them. CDR1 and CDR2 (germline): MDHEN, SYDVKM. Here the CDR3 DNA reads TGTGCCAGCGGCGGTTCGGGAAGCCCGCCTAACTATGGCTACACCTTC. Residues: CASGGSGSPPNYGYTF.

The chain employs TRBV5-1 and TRBJ2-1; 8 bases agree with TRBD1. The CDR3 has 18 amino acids. The V segment lost 4 bases and the J segment 1 base; nucleotides outside the gene matches: 13. Germline V gives CDR1 SGHRS, CDR2 YFSETQ. DNA of the CDR3: TGCGCCAGCAGCCCGACCCCGACAGGGGCGGGTTCCTACAATGAGCAGTTCTTC. It yields the protein CASSPTPTGAGSYNEQFF.

This clone was picked up a small number of times. The gene calls are TRBV24-1 and TRBJ1-5; D gene unclear. Germline V lookup: CDR1 KGHDR, CDR2 SFDVKD. This CDR3 has 14 residues. The V end was cut by 0 bases, the J end by 6 bases, with 8 bases between. This CDR3 reads CATSDLSGSQPQHF. DNA for the CDR3: TGTGCCACCAGTGATTTGTCGGGAAGTCAGCCCCAGCATTTT.

The J gene is TRBJ1-2, the V gene TRBV6-1; weak D call: TRBD1 (5 bases). The CDR3 extends over 14 amino acids. V shed 3 bases and J shed 5 bases, with 13 bases lying between them. Per germline, CDR1 MNHNS and CDR2 SASEGT. CDR3 sequence: CASSDLGGTYGYTF. CDR3 coding DNA: TGTGCCAGCAGTGACCTGGGCGGGACTTATGGCTACACCTTC.

This clone has only one observation. This CDR3 reads CASRTGPDSPLHF. DNA for the CDR3: TGCGCCAGCAGGACAGGGCCGGATTCACCCCTCCACTTT. The gene calls are TRBV5-1 and TRBJ1-6; the match to TRBD1 covers 7 bases. V lost 5 bases and J lost 8; bases outside the gene matches: 4. This CDR3 contains 13 residues. The germline V gene has CDR1 SGHRS and CDR2 YFSETQ.